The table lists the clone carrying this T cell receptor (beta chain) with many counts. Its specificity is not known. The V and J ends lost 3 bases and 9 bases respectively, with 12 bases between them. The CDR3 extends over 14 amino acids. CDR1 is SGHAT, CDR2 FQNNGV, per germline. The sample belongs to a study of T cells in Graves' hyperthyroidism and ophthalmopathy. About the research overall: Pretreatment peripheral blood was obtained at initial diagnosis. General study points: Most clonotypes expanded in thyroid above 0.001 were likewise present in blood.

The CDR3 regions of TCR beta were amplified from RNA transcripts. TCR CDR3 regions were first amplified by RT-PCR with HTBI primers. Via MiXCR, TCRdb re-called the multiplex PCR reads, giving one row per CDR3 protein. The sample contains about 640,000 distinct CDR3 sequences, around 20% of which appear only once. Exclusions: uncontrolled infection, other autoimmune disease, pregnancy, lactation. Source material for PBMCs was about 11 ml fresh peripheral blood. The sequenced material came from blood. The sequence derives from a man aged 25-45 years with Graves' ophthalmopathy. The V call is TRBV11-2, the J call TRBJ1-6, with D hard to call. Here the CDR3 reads CASSFGEGGSPLHF. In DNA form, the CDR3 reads TGTGCCAGCAGCTTCGGGGAGGGAGGTTCACCCCTCCACTTT.